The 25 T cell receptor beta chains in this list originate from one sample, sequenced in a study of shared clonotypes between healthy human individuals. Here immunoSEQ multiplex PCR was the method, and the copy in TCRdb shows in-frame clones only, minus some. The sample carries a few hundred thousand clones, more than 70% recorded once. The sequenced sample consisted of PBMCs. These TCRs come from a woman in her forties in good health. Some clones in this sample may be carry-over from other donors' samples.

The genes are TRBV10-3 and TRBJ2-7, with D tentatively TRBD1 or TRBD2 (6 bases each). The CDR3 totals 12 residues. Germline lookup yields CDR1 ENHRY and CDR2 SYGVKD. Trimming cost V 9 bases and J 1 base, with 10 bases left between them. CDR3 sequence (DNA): TGTGCCATGGGGGCGGGATCCTACGAGCAGTACTTC. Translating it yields CAMGAGSYEQYF.

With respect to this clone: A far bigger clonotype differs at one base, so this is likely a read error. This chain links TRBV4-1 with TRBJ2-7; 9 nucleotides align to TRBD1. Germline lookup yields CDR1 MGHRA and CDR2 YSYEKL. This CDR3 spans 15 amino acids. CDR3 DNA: TGCGCCGGCAGCCACCCCGGGACAGGGCTCTACGAGCAGTACTTC. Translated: CAGSHPGTGLYEQYF.

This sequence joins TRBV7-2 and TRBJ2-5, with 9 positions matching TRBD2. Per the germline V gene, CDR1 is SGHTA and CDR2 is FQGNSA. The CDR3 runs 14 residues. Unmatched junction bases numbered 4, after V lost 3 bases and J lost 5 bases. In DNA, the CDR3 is TGTGCCAGCAGCTTTAGCGGGAGCGGGGAGACCCAGTACTTC. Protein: CASSFSGSGETQYF.

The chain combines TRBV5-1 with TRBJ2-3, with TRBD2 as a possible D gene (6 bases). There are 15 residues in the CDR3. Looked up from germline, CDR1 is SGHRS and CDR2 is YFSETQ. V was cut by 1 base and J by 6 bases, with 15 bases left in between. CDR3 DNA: TGCGCCAGCAGCTTGTGGGTTAGCGGAGTGGATACGCAGTATTTT. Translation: CASSLWVSGVDTQYF.

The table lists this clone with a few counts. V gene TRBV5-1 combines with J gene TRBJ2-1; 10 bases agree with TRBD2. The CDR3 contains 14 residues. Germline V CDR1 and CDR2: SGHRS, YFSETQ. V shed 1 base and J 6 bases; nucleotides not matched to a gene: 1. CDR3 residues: CASSLLAGGNEQFF. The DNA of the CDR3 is TGCGCCAGCAGCTTGTTAGCGGGAGGCAATGAGCAGTTCTTC.

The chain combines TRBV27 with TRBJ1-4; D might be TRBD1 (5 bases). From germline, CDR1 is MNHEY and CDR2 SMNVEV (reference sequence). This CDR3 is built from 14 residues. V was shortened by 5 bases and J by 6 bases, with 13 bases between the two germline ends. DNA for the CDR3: TGTGCCAGCAGTAGTTTCAGGGCTGATGAAAAACTGTTTTTT. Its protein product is CASSSFRADEKLFF.

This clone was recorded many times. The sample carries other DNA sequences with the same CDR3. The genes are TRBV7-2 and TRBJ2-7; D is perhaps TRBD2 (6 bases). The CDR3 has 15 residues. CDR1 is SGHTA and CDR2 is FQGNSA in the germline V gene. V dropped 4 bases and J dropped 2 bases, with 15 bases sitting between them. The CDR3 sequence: CASSSEGLGAYEQYF. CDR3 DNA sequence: TGTGCCAGCAGCTCAGAGGGACTCGGAGCCTACGAGCAGTACTTC.

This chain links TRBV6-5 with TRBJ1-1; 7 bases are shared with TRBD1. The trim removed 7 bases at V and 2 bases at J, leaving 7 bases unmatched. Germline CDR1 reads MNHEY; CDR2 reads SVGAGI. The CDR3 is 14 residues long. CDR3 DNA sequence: TGTGCCAGCACCCGGTGGACAGGCAACACTGAAGCTTTCTTT. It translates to CASTRWTGNTEAFF.

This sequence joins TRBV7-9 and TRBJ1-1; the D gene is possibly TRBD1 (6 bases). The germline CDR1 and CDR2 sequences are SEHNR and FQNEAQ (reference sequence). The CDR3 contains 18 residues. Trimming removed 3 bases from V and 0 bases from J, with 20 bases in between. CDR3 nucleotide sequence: TGTGCCAGCAGCTTCGGAAGCGGGTGGGGACAATTGAACACTGAAGCTTTCTTT. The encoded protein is CASSFGSGWGQLNTEAFF.

The CDR3 loop is CASSYTGGPYEQYF. The CDR3 nucleotides read TGTGCCAGCAGTTACACGGGCGGGCCCTACGAGCAGTACTTC. The chain couples TRBV6-6 to TRBJ2-7; maybe TRBD2 (5 bases). This CDR3 is 14 amino acids long. The germline V gene has CDR1 MNHNY and CDR2 SVGAGI (reference sequence). Trimming took 2 bases from V and 2 from J, leaving 10 bases between them.

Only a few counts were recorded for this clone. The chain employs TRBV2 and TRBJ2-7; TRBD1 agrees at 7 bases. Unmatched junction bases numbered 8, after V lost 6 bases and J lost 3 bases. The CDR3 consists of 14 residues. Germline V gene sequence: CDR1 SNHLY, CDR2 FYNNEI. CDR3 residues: CASSEQGPLYEQYF. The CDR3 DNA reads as TGTGCCAGCAGCGAACAGGGGCCCCTCTACGAGCAGTACTTC.

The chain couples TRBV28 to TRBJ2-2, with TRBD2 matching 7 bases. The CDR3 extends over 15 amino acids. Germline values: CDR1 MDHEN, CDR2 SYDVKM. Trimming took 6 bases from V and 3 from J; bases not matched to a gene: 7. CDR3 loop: CASSPVRGYTGELFF. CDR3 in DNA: TGTGCCAGCAGCCCAGTGCGGGGGTACACCGGGGAGCTGTTTTTT.

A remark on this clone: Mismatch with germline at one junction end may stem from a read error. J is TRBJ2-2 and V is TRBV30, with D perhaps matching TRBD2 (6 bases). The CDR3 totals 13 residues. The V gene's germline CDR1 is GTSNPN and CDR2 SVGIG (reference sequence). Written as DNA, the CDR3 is TGTGCCTGGAGGGCAGGGCACACCGGGGGGCTGTTTTTT. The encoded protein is CAWRAGHTGGLFF. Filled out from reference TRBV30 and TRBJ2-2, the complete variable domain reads SQTIHQWPATLVQPVGSPLSLECTVEGTSNPNLYWYRQAAGRGLQLLFYSVGIGQISSEVPQNLSASRPQDRQFILSSKKLLLSDSGFYLCAWRAGHTGGLFFGEGSRLTVL.

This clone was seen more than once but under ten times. CDR3 nucleotide sequence: TGTGCCAGCTCACCCCTTATTGAGGCCTCTGGAAACACCATATATTTT. This encodes CASSPLIEASGNTIYF. The chain links TRBV18 to TRBJ1-3; D unclear. Trimming stripped 3 bases from V and 0 bases from J, with 12 bases between. The CDR3 has 16 amino acids. Germline CDR1 KGHSH, CDR2 LQKENI. The full variable domain, its missing parts supplied by reference TRBV18 and TRBJ1-3, is NAGVMQNPRHLVRRRGQEARLRCSPMKGHSHVYWYRQLPEEGLKFMVYLQKENIIDESGMPKERFSAEFPKEGPSILRIQQVVRGDSAAYFCASSPLIEASGNTIYFGEGSWLTVV.

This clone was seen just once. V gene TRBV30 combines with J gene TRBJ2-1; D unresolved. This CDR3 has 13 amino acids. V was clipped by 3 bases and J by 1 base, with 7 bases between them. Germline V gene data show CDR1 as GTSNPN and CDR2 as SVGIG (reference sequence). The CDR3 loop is CAWRDGSYNEQFF. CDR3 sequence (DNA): TGTGCCTGGAGAGACGGGTCCTACAATGAGCAGTTCTTC.

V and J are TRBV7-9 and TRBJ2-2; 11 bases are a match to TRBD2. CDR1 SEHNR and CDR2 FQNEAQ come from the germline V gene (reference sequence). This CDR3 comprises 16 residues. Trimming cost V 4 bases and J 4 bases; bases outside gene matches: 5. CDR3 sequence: CASSSLAGGGTGELFF. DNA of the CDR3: TGTGCCAGCAGCTCTCTAGCGGGAGGCGGCACCGGGGAGCTGTTTTTT.

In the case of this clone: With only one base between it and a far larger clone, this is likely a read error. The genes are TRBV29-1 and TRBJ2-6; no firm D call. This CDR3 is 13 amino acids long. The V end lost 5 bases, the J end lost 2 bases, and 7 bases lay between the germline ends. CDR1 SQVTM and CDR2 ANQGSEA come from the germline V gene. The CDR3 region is CSVQRTGANVLTF. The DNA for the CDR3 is TGCAGCGTTCAGCGTACTGGGGCCAACGTCCTGACTTTC. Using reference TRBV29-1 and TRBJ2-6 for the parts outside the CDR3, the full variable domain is SAVISQKPSRDICQRGTSLTIQCQVDSQVTMMFWYRQQPGQSLTLIATANQGSEATYESGFVIDKFPISRPNLTFSTLTVSNMSPEDSSIYLCSVQRTGANVLTFGAGSRLTVL.

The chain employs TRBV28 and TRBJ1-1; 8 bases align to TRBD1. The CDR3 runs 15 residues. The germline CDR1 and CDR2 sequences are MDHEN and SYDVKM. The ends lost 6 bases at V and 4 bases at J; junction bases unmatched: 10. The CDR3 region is CASSTRTGWGTEAFF. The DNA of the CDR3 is TGTGCCAGCAGCACTCGGACAGGGTGGGGCACTGAAGCTTTCTTT.

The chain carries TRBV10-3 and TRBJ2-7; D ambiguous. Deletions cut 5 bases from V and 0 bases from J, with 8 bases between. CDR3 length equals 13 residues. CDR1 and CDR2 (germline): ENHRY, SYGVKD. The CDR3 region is CAISSGYSYEQYF. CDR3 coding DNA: TGTGCCATCAGTTCAGGTTACTCCTACGAGCAGTACTTC.

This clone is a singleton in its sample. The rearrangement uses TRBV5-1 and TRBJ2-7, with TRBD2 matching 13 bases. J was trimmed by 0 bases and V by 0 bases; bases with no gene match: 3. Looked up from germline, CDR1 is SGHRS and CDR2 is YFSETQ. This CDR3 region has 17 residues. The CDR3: CASSLGLAGGNSYEQYF. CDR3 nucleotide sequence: TGCGCCAGCAGCTTGGGACTAGCGGGAGGCAACTCCTACGAGCAGTACTTC.

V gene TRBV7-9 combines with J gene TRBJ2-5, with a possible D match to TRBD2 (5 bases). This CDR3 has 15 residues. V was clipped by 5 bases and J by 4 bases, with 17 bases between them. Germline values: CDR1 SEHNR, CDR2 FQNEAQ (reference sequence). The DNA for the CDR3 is TGTGCCAGCAGCAATCCCGGAGGAATGGGAGAGACCCAGTACTTC. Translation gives CASSNPGGMGETQYF. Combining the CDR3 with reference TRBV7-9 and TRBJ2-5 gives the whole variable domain DTGVSQNPRHKITKRGQNVTFRCDPISEHNRLYWYRQTLGQGPEFLTYFQNEAQLEKSRLLSDRFSAERPKGSFSTLEIQRTEQGDSAMYLCASSNPGGMGETQYFGPGTRLLVL.

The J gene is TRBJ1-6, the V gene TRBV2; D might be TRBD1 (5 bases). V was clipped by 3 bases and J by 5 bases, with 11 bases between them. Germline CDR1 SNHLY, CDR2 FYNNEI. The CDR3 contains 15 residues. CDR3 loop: CASSDGGEDNSPLHF. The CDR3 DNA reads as TGTGCCAGCAGTGATGGAGGGGAGGATAATTCACCCCTCCACTTT.

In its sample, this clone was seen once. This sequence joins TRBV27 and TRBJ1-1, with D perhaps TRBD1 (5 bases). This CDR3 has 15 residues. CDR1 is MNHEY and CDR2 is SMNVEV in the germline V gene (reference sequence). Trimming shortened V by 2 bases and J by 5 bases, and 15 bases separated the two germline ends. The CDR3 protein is CASSLDGAGRTEAFF. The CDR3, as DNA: TGTGCCAGCAGTTTAGATGGGGCCGGGCGGACTGAAGCTTTCTTT.

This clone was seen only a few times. CDR3 DNA sequence: TGTGCCAGCAGGAGGACAGATTACGAGCAGTACTTC. Translation gives CASRRTDYEQYF. The J gene is TRBJ2-7, the V gene TRBV6-6; weak D call: TRBD1 (6 bases). The germline V gene encodes CDR1 MNHNY and CDR2 SVGAGI (reference sequence). Trimming took 6 bases from V and 4 from J, leaving 10 bases between them. CDR3 length: 12 amino acids.

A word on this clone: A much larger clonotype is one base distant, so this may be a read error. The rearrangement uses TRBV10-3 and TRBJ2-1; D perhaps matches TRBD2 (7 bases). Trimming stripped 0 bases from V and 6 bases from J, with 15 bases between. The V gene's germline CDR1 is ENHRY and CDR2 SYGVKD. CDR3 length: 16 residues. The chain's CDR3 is CAISESRGGEVNEQFF. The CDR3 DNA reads TGTGCCATCAGTGAGTCTAGGGGGGGTGAGGTCAATGAGCAGTTCTTC.